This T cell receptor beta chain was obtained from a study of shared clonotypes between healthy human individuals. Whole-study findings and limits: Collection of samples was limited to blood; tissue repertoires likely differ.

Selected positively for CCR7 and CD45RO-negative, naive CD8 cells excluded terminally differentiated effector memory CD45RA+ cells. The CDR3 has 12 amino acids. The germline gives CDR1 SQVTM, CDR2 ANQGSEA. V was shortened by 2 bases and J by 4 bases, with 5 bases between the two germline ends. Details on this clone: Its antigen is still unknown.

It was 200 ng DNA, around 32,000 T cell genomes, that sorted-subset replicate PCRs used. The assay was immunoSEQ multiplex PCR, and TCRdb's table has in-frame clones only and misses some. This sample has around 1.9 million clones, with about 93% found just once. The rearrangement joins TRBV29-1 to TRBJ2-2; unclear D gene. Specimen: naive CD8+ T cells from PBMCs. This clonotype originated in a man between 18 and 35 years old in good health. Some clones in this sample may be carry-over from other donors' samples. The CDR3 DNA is TGCAGCGTTGAACCCCCCACCGGGGAGCTGTTTTTT. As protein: CSVEPPTGELFF.